A selection of T cell receptor beta chains follows, all from one sample in a study. In TCRdb, the 5' RACE reads were re-called with MiXCR into one record per CDR3 protein. The repertoire holds under 45,000 distinct CDR3 sequences, with roughly a fifth as singletons. The specimen was Tregs sorted from blood. The receptor set was obtained from a female donor with breast cancer. Each CDR3 is given with its conserved first and last residue. D genes are given only for firm matches. Clone size, where shown, is once, few, many, or a class for clones that have expanded.

j_call d_call v_call clone_size cdr3_nt cdr3_aa
TRBJ1-6 - TRBV12-3/TRBV12-4 few TGTGCCAGCAGTCCCGAGGGAGGACCCCTCCACTTT CASSPEGGPLHF
TRBJ2-5 - TRBV5-6 - TGTGCCAGCAGCTTGAAGGGCGGCGGGGAGACCCAGTACTTC CASSLKGGGETQYF
TRBJ1-1 - TRBV20-1 - TGCAGTGCTAGAGACGGCCGAAGCACTGAAGCTTTCTTT CSARDGRSTEAFF
TRBJ2-5 - TRBV20-1 many TGCAGTGCTACCTCCCTCACGGAGTACCAAGAGACCCAGTACTTC CSATSLTEYQETQYF
TRBJ2-1 - TRBV4-1 - TGCGCCAGCAGCCAAGACGCGGCGGGATGGAACAATGAGCAGTTCTTC CASSQDAAGWNNEQFF
TRBJ2-1 - TRBV7-2 - TGTGCCAGCAGCTTAATGCGAGAGCAGTTCTTC CASSLMREQFF
TRBJ1-1 - TRBV2 - TGTGCCAGCAGTGAGGGCTCTGGGAACACTGAAGCTTTCTTT CASSEGSGNTEAFF
TRBJ1-2 - TRBV4-1 many TGCGCCAGCAGCCAGCAGAGGGGTCCCTATGGCTACACCTTC CASSQQRGPYGYTF
TRBJ2-7 - TRBV21-1 few TGTGCCAGCAGCGGAGGGGACTCCTACGAGCAGTACTTC CASSGGDSYEQYF
TRBJ2-1 - TRBV11-2 many TGTGCCAGCAGCGGACCGGGAGACAATGAGCAGTTCTTC CASSGPGDNEQFF
TRBJ2-3 - TRBV20-1 many TGCAGTGCTAGAGGAGGGGACCCCACAGATACGCAGTATTTT CSARGGDPTDTQYF
TRBJ1-1 - TRBV6-2/TRBV6-3 - TGTGCCAGCAGTCCGACATACACTGAAGCTTTCTTT CASSPTYTEAFF
TRBJ2-7 TRBD2 TRBV4-1 many TGCGCCAGCAGCCAACAAACTAGCGGGAGAGGGTACGAGCAGTACTTC CASSQQTSGRGYEQYF
TRBJ2-7 TRBD2 TRBV5-6 - TGTGCCAGCTTGAGGACTAGCGGGATACGGTACTGCGAGCAGTACTTC CASLRTSGIRYCEQYF
TRBJ2-7 TRBD1 TRBV10-2 many TGCGCCAGCAGGGACAGGGGGGCGAGCTCCTACGAGCAGTACTTC CASRDRGASSYEQYF
TRBJ2-1 TRBD1 TRBV12-3/TRBV12-4 - TGTGCCAGCAGTTGGACAGGGTTACCAAATGAGCAGTTCTTC CASSWTGLPNEQFF
TRBJ2-3 - TRBV28 - TGTGCCAGCACCCCCCTAGCACAGGATACGCAGTATTTT CASTPLAQDTQYF
TRBJ1-1 - TRBV20-1 - TGCAGTGCTTCAAAGGGGGACCCTGAAGCTTTCTTT CSASKGDPEAFF
TRBJ2-1 TRBD2 TRBV29-1 - TGCAGCGTTGAAGAGACTAGCTTCTCCTACAATGAGCAGTTCTTC CSVEETSFSYNEQFF
TRBJ2-7 - TRBV6-1 few TGTGCCAGCAGTGAACTTCCAGGAATGACCTACGAGCAGTACTTC CASSELPGMTYEQYF
TRBJ2-5 TRBD2 TRBV11-2 many TGTGCCAGCAATCCTAGCGGGGAGCCGGAGACCCAGTACTTC CASNPSGEPETQYF
TRBJ1-1 TRBD1 TRBV5-6 many TGTGCCAGCAGCTTCGGGACAGGGGGTACCACTGAAGCTTTCTTT CASSFGTGGTTEAFF
TRBJ1-6 TRBD1 TRBV25-1 few TGTGCCAGCAGCAGACAGGGTCCTAATTCACCCCTCCACTTT CASSRQGPNSPLHF
TRBJ2-5 TRBD2 TRBV5-1 - TGCGCCAGCAGCCGGGATGCTTCTCCGGGACTAAAAGAGATCCAGTACTTC CASSRDASPGLKEIQYF
TRBJ2-1 TRBD2 TRBV7-2 once TGTGCCAGCAGCGCGGGACTAGCGGGCTACAATGAGCAGTTCTTC CASSAGLAGYNEQFF
TRBJ2-7 TRBD2 TRBV24-1 many TGTGCCACCAGCGCTACTAGCGGGAGCCACGAGCAGTACTTC CATSATSGSHEQYF
TRBJ2-3 TRBD2 TRBV4-1 many TGCGCCAGCAGCGTACAACTTGGTTACACTAGCGGAGATACGCAGTATTTT CASSVQLGYTSGDTQYF
TRBJ1-1 - TRBV12-3/TRBV12-4 - TGTGCCAGCAAGGGCACTGAAGCTTTCTTT CASKGTEAFF
TRBJ1-1 TRBD1 TRBV6-2/TRBV6-3 many TGTGCCAGCAGTTACAACAGGGGGCCGAACACTGAAGCTTTCTTT CASSYNRGPNTEAFF
TRBJ2-1 - TRBV5-1 once TGCGCCAGCGGCTCTCTTTGGGGGAGAAACGACAATGAGCAGTTCTTC CASGSLWGRNDNEQFF
TRBJ2-7 TRBD2 TRBV20-1 medium-sized TGCAGTGCTAGAGACCTACGACTAGCGGGAGGTTCCTACGAGCAGTACTTC CSARDLRLAGGSYEQYF
TRBJ2-6 - TRBV9 - TGTGCCAGCAGCCCTCGGGTCTTCTCTGGGGCCAACGTCCTGACTTTC CASSPRVFSGANVLTF
TRBJ2-2 - TRBV4-2 many TGTGCCAGCAGCCAAGGTGGAGGGGGCATGACCGGGGAGCTGTTTTTT CASSQGGGGMTGELFF
TRBJ2-3 TRBD1 TRBV12-3/TRBV12-4 - TGTGCCAGCAGGGGACAGGAGAGCACAGATACGCAGTATTTT CASRGQESTDTQYF
TRBJ1-1 TRBD1 TRBV9 - TGTGCCAGCAGCGGGCACAGGGGGCGACTGAACACTGAAGCTTTCTTT CASSGHRGRLNTEAFF
TRBJ2-3 TRBD2 TRBV20-1 once TGCAGTGTTAAGCGGCTAGCGGGCAGCACAGATACGCAGTATTTT CSVKRLAGSTDTQYF
TRBJ2-7 - TRBV20-1 - TGCAGTGCTAGACCGACAGGCTCGGACGAGCAGTACTTC CSARPTGSDEQYF
TRBJ2-1 TRBD2 TRBV4-1 - TGCGCCAGCAGTCCAGTAGGACTAGCGGGAGTTCAGGATGAGCAGTTCTTC CASSPVGLAGVQDEQFF
TRBJ2-3 TRBD1 TRBV2 many TGTGCCAGCAGTGAGGGCCAGGGGGCGTCTAGCACAGATACGCAGTATTTT CASSEGQGASSTDTQYF
TRBJ2-7 TRBD2 TRBV28 - TGTGCCAGCAGCGACCCCGGGACTAGCGTGACTGGACCCTTCGAGCAGTACTTC CASSDPGTSVTGPFEQYF
TRBJ2-7 TRBD1 TRBV28 - TGTGCCAGCAGTTCCTACGCCGGACAGGGGGACTACGAGCAGTACTTC CASSSYAGQGDYEQYF
TRBJ2-1 - TRBV6-2/TRBV6-3 - TGTGCCAGCAGTTGCTCGATCGAATTCTCCTACAATGAGCAGTTCTTC CASSCSIEFSYNEQFF